This entry is about one T cell receptor (beta chain). Its target is not known. Primed by a sample-barcoded 5' primer and a J-beta primer mix, a second PCR proceeded for roughly 6 to 12 cycles. In TCRdb, the 5' RACE reads were re-called with MiXCR into one record per CDR3 protein. This table has under 1,000,000 distinct CDR3 sequences, about half appearing once. This sample is drawn from a study of blood T cells in healthy people across ages. The study, taken as a whole, reports: Diversity was higher, and naive CD4+ cells more numerous, in long-lived donors than in aged donors. Naive T cell percentage showed a strong correlation with TCR beta diversity.

The CDR3 has 14 amino acids. From germline, CDR1 is LGHNA and CDR2 YSLEER. Trimming stripped 6 bases from V and 4 bases from J, with 15 bases between. This chain joins TRBV4-3 and TRBJ1-2; possible D gene TRBD1, 6 bases. Sequenced sample: blood. The clonotype comes from a man older than 75 in good health. The CDR3 is CASRQTGHSYGYTF. The CDR3 bases are TGCGCCAGCAGACAGACAGGCCACTCCTATGGCTACACCTTC.